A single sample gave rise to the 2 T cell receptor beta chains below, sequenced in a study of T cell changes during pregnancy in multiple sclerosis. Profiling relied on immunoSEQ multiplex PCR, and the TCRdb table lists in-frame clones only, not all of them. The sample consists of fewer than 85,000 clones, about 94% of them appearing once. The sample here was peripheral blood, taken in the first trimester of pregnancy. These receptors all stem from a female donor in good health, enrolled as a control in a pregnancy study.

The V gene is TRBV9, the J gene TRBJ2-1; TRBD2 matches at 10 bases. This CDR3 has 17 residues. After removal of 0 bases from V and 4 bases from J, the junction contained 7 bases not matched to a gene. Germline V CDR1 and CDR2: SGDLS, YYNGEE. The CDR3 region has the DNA TGTGCCAGCAGCGTAGTGGCTAGCGGGAGTGGGTACAATGAGCAGTTCTTC. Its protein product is CASSVVASGSGYNEQFF.

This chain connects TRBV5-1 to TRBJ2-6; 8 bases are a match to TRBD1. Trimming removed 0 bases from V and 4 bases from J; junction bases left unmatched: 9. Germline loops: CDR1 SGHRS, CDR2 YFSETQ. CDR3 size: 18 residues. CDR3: CASSLEARGLAGANVLTF. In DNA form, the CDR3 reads TGCGCCAGCAGCTTGGAGGCCAGGGGGCTGGCAGGGGCCAACGTCCTGACTTTC.